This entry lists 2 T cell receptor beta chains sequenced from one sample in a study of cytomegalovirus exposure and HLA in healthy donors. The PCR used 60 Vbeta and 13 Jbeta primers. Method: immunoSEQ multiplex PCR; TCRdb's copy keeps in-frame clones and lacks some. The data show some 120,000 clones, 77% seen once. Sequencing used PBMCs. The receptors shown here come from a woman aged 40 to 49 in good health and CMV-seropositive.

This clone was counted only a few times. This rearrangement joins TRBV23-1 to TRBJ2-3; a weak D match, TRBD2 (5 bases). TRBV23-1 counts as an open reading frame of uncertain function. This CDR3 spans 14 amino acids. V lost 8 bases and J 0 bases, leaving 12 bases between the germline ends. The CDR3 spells CASFTRTSTDTQYF. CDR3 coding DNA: TGCGCCAGCTTCACTCGGACTAGCACAGATACGCAGTATTTT.

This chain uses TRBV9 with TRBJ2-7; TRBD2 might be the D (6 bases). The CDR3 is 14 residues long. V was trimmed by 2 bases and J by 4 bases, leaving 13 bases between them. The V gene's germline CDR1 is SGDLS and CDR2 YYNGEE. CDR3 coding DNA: TGTGCCAGCAGCGTGGGCGGGAAGGGGTACGAGCAGTACTTC. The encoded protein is CASSVGGKGYEQYF. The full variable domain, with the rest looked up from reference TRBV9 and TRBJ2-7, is DSGVTQTPKHLITATGQRVTLRCSPRSGDLSVYWYQQSLDQGLQFLIQYYNGEERAKGNILERFSAQQFPDLHSELNLSSLELGDSALYFCASSVGGKGYEQYFGPGTRLTVT.